These 25 T cell receptor beta chains came from one sample sequenced in a study of T cells in Graves' hyperthyroidism and ophthalmopathy. RNA transcripts were the template for amplifying TCR beta CDR3 regions. HTBI primers were the set used in a first-round RT-PCR of the TCR CDR3. Via MiXCR, TCRdb re-called the multiplex PCR reads, giving one row per CDR3 protein. The sample carries nearly 600,000 distinct CDR3 sequences, 11% to 15% recorded once. The sample comprised blood. The receptors derive from a woman aged 25 to 39 with Graves' hyperthyroidism that later progressed to Graves' ophthalmopathy.

In this sample, this clonotype turned up a few times. The chain uses TRBV6-5 and TRBJ2-7; 7 nucleotides align to TRBD2. CDR1 is MNHEY, CDR2 SVGAGI, per germline. V shed 0 bases, J shed 1 base, and the junction held 6 bases outside the gene matches. This CDR3 is built from 16 residues. CDR3 in DNA: TGTGCCAGCAGTTACTCGAGGGCTAGCGGTTCCTACGAGCAGTACTTC. This sequence encodes CASSYSRASGSYEQYF.

The chain employs TRBV9 and TRBJ2-1; TRBD1 is a possible D gene (5 bases). CDR1 is SGDLS and CDR2 is YYNGEE in the germline V gene. The V end was cut by 4 bases, the J end by 0 bases, with 11 bases between. The CDR3 covers 15 residues. The CDR3 is CASSIAQASYNEQFF. The DNA of the CDR3 is TGTGCCAGCAGCATAGCACAGGCCTCCTACAATGAGCAGTTCTTC.

This clonotype was observed at least ten times. The rearrangement links TRBV11-2 to TRBJ2-3; the D gene is possibly TRBD1 (7 bases). The CDR3 totals 15 residues. V was pared by 2 bases and J by 6 bases, with 15 bases between. In germline, CDR1 is SGHAT, CDR2 FQNNGV. For the CDR3, the DNA is TGTGCCAGCAGCTTAACCGGCGGGACAGCCGATACGCAGTATTTT. It is translated as CASSLTGGTADTQYF.

This clonotype was seen ten or more times. This chain joins TRBV7-9 and TRBJ1-1; no definite D call. V was clipped by 3 bases and J by 3 bases, with 11 bases between them. This CDR3 comprises 14 residues. Germline CDR1 reads SEHNR; CDR2 reads FQNEAQ (reference sequence). The CDR3, as DNA: TGTGCCAGCAGCTTTCTTGGGTCCGACACTGAAGCTTTCTTT. Its translation: CASSFLGSDTEAFF.

In its sample, this clonotype was seen many times. The chain carries TRBV7-3 and TRBJ2-1, with 8 bases aligning to TRBD2. The CDR3 has 16 residues. Germline loops: CDR1 SGHTA, CDR2 FQGTGA. The junction had 13 bases not matched to a gene; V was cut back by 5 bases and J by 7 bases. Here the CDR3 DNA reads TGTGCCAGCAGCGTTTCTTCGGGAGGGTTGGGGAATGAGCAGTTCTTC. Amino acid sequence: CASSVSSGGLGNEQFF.

This clonotype was observed a handful of times. V gene TRBV20-1 combines with J gene TRBJ2-1, with D possibly matching TRBD2 (5 bases). The germline CDR1 and CDR2 sequences are DFQATT and SNEGSKA (reference sequence). The CDR3 is 14 residues long. V shed 6 bases and J shed 4 bases, with 16 bases lying between them. CDR3 region: CSAQGLQEYNEQFF. The CDR3 DNA is TGCAGTGCCCAAGGACTCCAGGAATACAATGAGCAGTTCTTC.

This clonotype was detected many times. The V call is TRBV27, the J call TRBJ2-5; D is possibly TRBD2 (6 bases). This CDR3 region has 15 residues. V was cut by 0 bases and J by 0 bases, with 8 bases left in between. Germline-derived CDR1 and CDR2 are MNHEY and SMNVEV (reference sequence). The DNA of the CDR3 is TGTGCCAGCAGTTTATCGCGGGGTCACCAAGAGACCCAGTACTTC. Protein: CASSLSRGHQETQYF.

This clonotype has more than one count but fewer than ten. The V call is TRBV4-2, the J call TRBJ2-3; D tentatively fits TRBD1 or TRBD2 (5 bases each). This CDR3 contains 17 residues. Per germline, CDR1 LGHNA and CDR2 YNFKEQ. V was clipped by 3 bases and J by 4 bases, with 20 bases between them. This CDR3 reads CASSQGSQGDLADTQYF. In nucleotides, the CDR3 is TGTGCCAGCAGCCAGGGGTCTCAGGGAGATCTAGCAGATACGCAGTATTTT.

This clonotype was found many times. This rearrangement joins TRBV6-1 to TRBJ2-1; possible D gene TRBD2, 7 bases. Germline V lookup: CDR1 MNHNS, CDR2 SASEGT. This CDR3 is built from 13 residues. Trimming removed 6 bases from V and 5 bases from J, with 11 bases in between. CDR3 region: CASRGGVDNEQFF. The DNA of the CDR3 is TGTGCCAGCAGAGGGGGGGTTGACAATGAGCAGTTCTTC.

This clonotype appeared many times. The chain joins TRBV9 to TRBJ2-1; perhaps TRBD1 as D (8 bases). Between the trimmed V and J ends, which lost 0 bases and 3 bases, there was a span of 22 bases. This CDR3 is built from 19 residues. Germline V gene sequence: CDR1 SGDLS, CDR2 YYNGEE. The CDR3 sequence is CASSVAGGQASRGYNEQFF. Here the CDR3 DNA reads TGTGCCAGCAGCGTAGCGGGGGGACAGGCTAGTAGAGGCTACAATGAGCAGTTCTTC.

This clonotype was picked up many times. V and J are TRBV7-8 and TRBJ1-1; the D gene is possibly TRBD1 (6 bases). V lost 4 bases, J lost 0 bases, and 15 bases lay in between. Germline CDR1 and CDR2: SGHVS and FQNEAQ. The CDR3 totals 16 residues. The CDR3 sequence: CASSWIDGQMNTEAFF. In DNA form, the CDR3 reads TGTGCCAGCAGCTGGATTGATGGACAGATGAACACTGAAGCTTTCTTT.

Note on this clonotype: Just one base apart from a much larger clone, this may be a read error. The V call is TRBV19, the J call TRBJ1-2; weak D call: TRBD1 (5 bases). Looked up from germline, CDR1 is LNHDA and CDR2 is SQIVND (reference sequence). CDR3 length: 15 residues. The CDR3 loop reads CASSITGLPNYGYAF. The CDR3 DNA sequence: TGTGCCAGTAGTATTACGGGGCTTCCGAACTATGGCTACGCCTTC.

This clonotype was observed at least ten times. The chain is built from TRBV7-6 and TRBJ2-1; 8 positions match TRBD1. The CDR3 spans 15 residues. CDR1 is SGHVS and CDR2 is FNYEAQ in the germline V gene. V lost 1 base, J lost 4 bases, and 3 bases stayed unmatched. The CDR3 reads CASSLEQGDYNEQFF. CDR3 sequence (DNA): TGTGCCAGCAGCTTAGAACAGGGGGATTACAATGAGCAGTTCTTC.

This clonotype was detected ten times or more. The V and J genes are TRBV11-1 and TRBJ2-7, with 7 bases identical to TRBD1. Germline-derived CDR1 and CDR2 are SGHAT and FQDESV (reference sequence). The CDR3 has 14 amino acids. V lost 6 bases, J lost 4 bases, and 9 bases stayed unmatched. The CDR3 region has the DNA TGTGCCAGCAGTTCCAGTGACAGGGTTTACGAGCAGTACTTC. Its protein is CASSSSDRVYEQYF.

About this clonotype itself: Being one base from a much bigger clone, this may be a read error. The chain combines TRBV30 with TRBJ1-1; 8 bases map to TRBD1. V lost 8 bases to trimming and J lost 6 bases; unmatched junction nucleotides: 8. The V gene's germline CDR1 is GTSNPN and CDR2 SVGIG (reference sequence). The CDR3 is 12 residues long. The DNA for the CDR3 is TGTGCCGAACGTCGGACAGGGTCTGAAGCTTTCTTT. This gives the protein CAERRTGSEAFF.

As for this clonotype: A much larger clone lies one base from this, so it may be a read error. As DNA, the CDR3 is TGTGCCAGCAGCTCACGGACTAGCGGAACCTCCTACGAGCAGTACTTC. It encodes CASSSRTSGTSYEQYF. This chain uses TRBV11-3 with TRBJ2-7; 10 bases match TRBD2. V lost 4 bases to trimming and J lost 0 bases; unmatched junction nucleotides: 6. The CDR3 totals 16 residues. CDR1 SGHNT and CDR2 YENEEA come from the germline V gene.

This clonotype was detected many times. The chain uses TRBV12-3 or TRBV12-4 and TRBJ1-5; possibly TRBD1 for D (5 bases). This CDR3 is 14 amino acids long. V lost 5 bases and J 6 bases, leaving 14 bases between the germline ends. In DNA form, the CDR3 reads TGTGCCAGCAGTCGTAGGGACTTGGGTCAGCCCCAGCATTTT. Protein product: CASSRRDLGQPQHF.

The V call is TRBV6-1, the J call TRBJ2-7, with a possible D match to TRBD1 (7 bases). Deletions cut 11 bases from V and 5 bases from J, with 16 bases between. The CDR3 is made up of 12 amino acids. The V gene's germline CDR1 is MNHNS and CDR2 SASEGT. The chain's CDR3 is CAGDREVHEQYF. The CDR3 DNA reads TGTGCCGGAGACAGGGAGGTCCACGAGCAGTACTTC.

This clonotype has at least ten counts. V usage is TRBV19 and J usage is TRBJ1-4; D call uncertain. Trimming took 4 bases from V and 0 from J, leaving 12 bases between them. The CDR3 runs 16 residues. Germline V gene data show CDR1 as LNHDA and CDR2 as SQIVND (reference sequence). CDR3 amino acids: CASSNAGRATNEKLFF. The CDR3, as DNA: TGTGCCAGTAGTAACGCGGGGAGAGCAACTAATGAAAAACTGTTTTTT. The whole variable domain, filled in from reference TRBV19 and TRBJ1-4, reads DGGITQSPKYLFRKEGQNVTLSCEQNLNHDAMYWYRQDPGQGLRLIYYSQIVNDFQKGDIAEGYSVSREKKESFPLTVTSAQKNPTAFYLCASSNAGRATNEKLFFGSGTQLSVL.

This clonotype was counted at least ten times. The chain employs TRBV28 and TRBJ2-1; D is uncertain. The CDR3 has 13 residues. The germline V gene has CDR1 MDHEN and CDR2 SYDVKM. Between the trimmed V and J ends, which lost 8 bases and 7 bases, there was a span of 15 bases. The CDR3 region is CASPNPERNEQFF. In nucleotides, the CDR3 is TGTGCCAGCCCTAACCCAGAGAGGAATGAGCAGTTCTTC. The full variable domain, rest sourced from reference TRBV28 and TRBJ2-1, is DVKVTQSSRYLVKRTGEKVFLECVQDMDHENMFWYRQDPGLGLRLIYFSYDVKMKEKGDIPEGYSVSREKKERFSLILESASTNQTSMYLCASPNPERNEQFFGPGTRLTVL.

At least ten counts were recorded for this clonotype. The CDR3 DNA follows: TGTGCCAGCAGCTTAGCGGTAGCGGGAGGATTCGAGACCCAGTACTTC. Its translation is CASSLAVAGGFETQYF. The rearrangement joins TRBV7-9 to TRBJ2-5; TRBD2 agrees at 10 bases. Germline CDR1 is SEHNR and CDR2 is FQNEAQ (reference sequence). There are 16 residues in the CDR3. V was pared by 0 bases and J by 5 bases, with 6 bases of the junction left unmatched.

Details on this clonotype: One base away lies a much larger clone, so this may be a sequencing read error. This chain connects TRBV20-1 to TRBJ2-3; D gene uncertain. The assigned J gene may be wrong: the sequence end matches TRBJ1-5 better. Per germline, CDR1 DFQATT and CDR2 SNEGSKA (reference sequence). CDR3 length: 13 residues. CDR3 loop: CSARDGNTDTQHF. CDR3 in DNA: TGCAGTGCTAGAGATGGGAACACAGATACGCAGCATTTT.

The CDR3 loop is CASSRLVYSGRHYNEQFF. DNA for the CDR3: TGTGCCAGCTCACGGTTGGTCTATAGCGGGAGGCACTACAATGAGCAGTTCTTC. This chain uses TRBV18 with TRBJ2-1; 10 bases agree with TRBD2. Trimming removed 4 bases from V and 3 bases from J; junction bases left unmatched: 12. This CDR3 is 18 amino acids long. The V gene's germline CDR1 is KGHSH and CDR2 LQKENI.

This clonotype was seen repeatedly, ten times or more. The chain employs TRBV3-1 and TRBJ2-3; TRBD2 is a possible D gene (5 bases). The CDR3 is made up of 15 amino acids. Germline V lookup: CDR1 LGHDT, CDR2 YNNKEL (reference sequence). Trimming removed 5 bases from V and 0 bases from J, with 12 bases in between. CDR3 nucleotides: TGTGCCAGCAGCTTTAGTAGCGCGAGCACAGATACGCAGTATTTT. Protein sequence: CASSFSSASTDTQYF.

The sample holds many counts of this clonotype. V and J are TRBV27 and TRBJ2-2; 9 bases match TRBD1. CDR3 size: 16 residues. The germline V gene encodes CDR1 MNHEY and CDR2 SMNVEV (reference sequence). The junction had 11 bases not matched to a gene; V was cut back by 6 bases and J by 6 bases. The chain's CDR3 is CASSAGTGFSAGELFF. Written as DNA, the CDR3 is TGTGCCAGCAGCGCCGGGACAGGGTTTAGTGCCGGGGAGCTGTTTTTT.